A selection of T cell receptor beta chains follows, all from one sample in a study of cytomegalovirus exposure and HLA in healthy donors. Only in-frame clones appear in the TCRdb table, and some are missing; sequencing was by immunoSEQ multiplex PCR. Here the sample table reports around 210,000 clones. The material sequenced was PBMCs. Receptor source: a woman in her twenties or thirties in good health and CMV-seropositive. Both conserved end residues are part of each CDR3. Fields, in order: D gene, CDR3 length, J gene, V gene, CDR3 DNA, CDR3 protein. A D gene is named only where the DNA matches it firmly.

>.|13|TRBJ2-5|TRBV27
TGTGCCAGCAGCTCATATCCCAGGGGGGCCCAGTACTTC
CASSSYPRGAQYF
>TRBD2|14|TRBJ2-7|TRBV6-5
TGTGCCAGCAGGCTAGCGGGAGCTACCTACGAGCAGTACTTC
CASRLAGATYEQYF
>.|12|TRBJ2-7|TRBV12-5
TGTGCTAGTGGTCTCAGGGGCTACGAGCAGTACTTC
CASGLRGYEQYF
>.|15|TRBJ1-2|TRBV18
TGTGCCAGCTCACCACCGTTGGGAGTTAGCTATGGCTACACCTTC
CASSPPLGVSYGYTF
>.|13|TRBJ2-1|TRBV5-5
TGTGCCAGCAGCGGCTACAGGGCGGATGAGCAGTTCTTC
CASSGYRADEQFF
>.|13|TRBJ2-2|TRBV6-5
TGTGCCAGCAGCGGTAGTCACACCGGGGAGCTGTTTTTT
CASSGSHTGELFF
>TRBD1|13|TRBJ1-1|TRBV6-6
TGTGCCAGCAGGAGCAACAGGGGAACTGAAGCTTTCTTT
CASRSNRGTEAFF
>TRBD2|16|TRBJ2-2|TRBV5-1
TGCGCCAGCAGCTTGCGCCAGCGGGGAGACACCGGGGAGCTGTTTTTT
CASSLRQRGDTGELFF
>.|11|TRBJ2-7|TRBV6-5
TGTGCCAGCAGTGATACTTACGAGCAGTACTTC
CASSDTYEQYF
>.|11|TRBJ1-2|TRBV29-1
TGCAGCGTTGAAGAGATAGGGGCCACCACCTTC
CSVEEIGATTF
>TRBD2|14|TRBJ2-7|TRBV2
TGTGCCAGCAGGAAGCGGGGGGATTCCTACGAGCAGTACTTC
CASRKRGDSYEQYF
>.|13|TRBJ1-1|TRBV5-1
TGCGCCAGCAGCTTGAGGGGGATAGGTGAAGCTTTCTTT
CASSLRGIGEAFF
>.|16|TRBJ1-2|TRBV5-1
TGCGCCAGCAGCTTGGCCGACCGGGGGGCAGACTATGGCTACACCTTC
CASSLADRGADYGYTF
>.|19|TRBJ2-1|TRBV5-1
TGCGCCAGCAGCTTATTCCGTTTCGGAACGGGGGGCCCGTACAATGAGCAGTTCTTC
CASSLFRFGTGGPYNEQFF
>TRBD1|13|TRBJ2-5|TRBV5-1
TGCGCCAGTAGACAGGGGGCTGAGGAGACCCAGTACTTC
CASRQGAEETQYF
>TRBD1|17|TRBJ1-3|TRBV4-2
TGTGCCAGCAGCCAAGTGGCGACAGGGGGGTCTGGAAACACCATATATTTT
CASSQVATGGSGNTIYF
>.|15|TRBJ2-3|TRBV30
TGTGCCTGGAGCCCAGGGCGTTCGGGCACAGATACGCAGTATTTT
CAWSPGRSGTDTQYF
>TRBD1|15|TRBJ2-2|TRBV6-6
TGTGCCACGCGAGTGCCAGGGGGAATCACCGGGGAGCTGTTTTTT
CATRVPGGITGELFF
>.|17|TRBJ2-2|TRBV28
TGTGCCAGCTCCCCAGGGTGGGGGCTTTCAGGCACCGGGGAGCTGTTTTTT
CASSPGWGLSGTGELFF
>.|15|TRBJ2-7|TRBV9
TGTGCCAGCAGCGCCACTCTCGGCGGTACGGGCGAGCAGTACTTC
CASSATLGGTGEQYF
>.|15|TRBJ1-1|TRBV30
TGTGCCTGGAGTATGGGGAGGGGAGGGAACACTGAAGCTTTCTTT
CAWSMGRGGNTEAFF
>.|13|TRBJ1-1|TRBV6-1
TGTGCCAGCAGTGATCTGTGGGAGACTGAAGCTTTCTTT
CASSDLWETEAFF
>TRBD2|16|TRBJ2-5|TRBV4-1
TGCGCCAGCGGACTCGGGGCTAGCGGGGGGGCAGAGACCCAGTACTTC
CASGLGASGGAETQYF
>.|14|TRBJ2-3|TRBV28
TGTGCCAGCAGACCCCCGGGGATTACAGATACGCAGTATTTT
CASRPPGITDTQYF
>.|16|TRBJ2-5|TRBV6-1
TGTGCCAGCAGTGAAAATGTGGACACCGGCCTTTGGTCCCAGTACTTC
CASSENVDTGLWSQYF
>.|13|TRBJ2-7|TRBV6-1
TGTGCCAGCAGTGAAGGGCCTTTTTACGAGCAGTACTTC
CASSEGPFYEQYF
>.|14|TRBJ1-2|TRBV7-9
TGTGCCAGCAGACAAACACAGGGTGCCTCTGGCTACACCTTC
CASRQTQGASGYTF
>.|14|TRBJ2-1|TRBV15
TGTGCCACCAGCAGAGGGAGGGTTTACAATGAGCAGTTCTTC
CATSRGRVYNEQFF
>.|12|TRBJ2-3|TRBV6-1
TGTGCCAGCAGCGACTACACAGATACGCAGTATTTT
CASSDYTDTQYF
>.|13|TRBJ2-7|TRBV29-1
TGCAGCGTCAAAGGAGGGACCACCTACGAGCAGTACTTC
CSVKGGTTYEQYF
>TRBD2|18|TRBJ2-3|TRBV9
TGTGCCAGCAGCGTAGGAGCTAGCGGGACCTCGTTAACAGATACGCAGTATTTT
CASSVGASGTSLTDTQYF
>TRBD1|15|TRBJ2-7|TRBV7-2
TGTGCCAGCAGCTTCGGGACAGGGAAGACCTACGAGCAGTACTTC
CASSFGTGKTYEQYF
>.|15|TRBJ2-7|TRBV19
TGTGCCAGTAGTATAAGGTCAGGGAACCCCTACGAGCAGTACTTC
CASSIRSGNPYEQYF
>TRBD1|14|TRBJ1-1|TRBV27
TGTGCCAGCAGTCCCGGGACAGGGCACACTGAAGCTTTCTTT
CASSPGTGHTEAFF
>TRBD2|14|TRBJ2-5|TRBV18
TGTGCCTCCAAGCGGGAGCGGGACCAAGAGACCCAGTACTTC
CASKRERDQETQYF
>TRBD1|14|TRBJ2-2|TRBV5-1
TGCGCCAGCAGCTCGGACAGGGCCACCGGGGAGCTGTTTTTT
CASSSDRATGELFF
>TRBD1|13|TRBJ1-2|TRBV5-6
TGTGCCAGCAGCCCCACTCGGACAGGGGGCTACACCTTC
CASSPTRTGGYTF
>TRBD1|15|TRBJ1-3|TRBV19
TGTGCCAGTAGTTCCAGGGGGCGACGTGGAAACACCATATATTTT
CASSSRGRRGNTIYF
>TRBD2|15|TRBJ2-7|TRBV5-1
TGCGCCAGCAGCTTGACCGGGACTAGATCCTACGAGCAGTACTTC
CASSLTGTRSYEQYF
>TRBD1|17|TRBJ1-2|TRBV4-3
TGCGCCAGCAGCCAAGTCGGGGACAGGGTGATCGACTATGGCTACACCTTC
CASSQVGDRVIDYGYTF
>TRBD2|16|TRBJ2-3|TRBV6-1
TGTGCCAGCAGTGAAGCGGCGGGAGGGCGCGCAGATACGCAGTATTTT
CASSEAAGGRADTQYF
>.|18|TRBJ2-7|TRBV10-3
TGTGCCATCAGTGAGTCCTCGACAGCTAAGGGTAGGAACTACGAGCAGTACTTC
CAISESSTAKGRNYEQYF
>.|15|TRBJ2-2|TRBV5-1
TGCGCCAGCAGCTTTACAGTTACGAACACCGGGGAGCTGTTTTTT
CASSFTVTNTGELFF
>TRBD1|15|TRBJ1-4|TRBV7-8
TGTGCCAGCAGTTTTCAAGGGGGCGCAGGGGAAAAACTGTTTTTT
CASSFQGGAGEKLFF
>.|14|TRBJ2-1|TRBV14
TGTGCCAGCAGCCCGAGGTCATGGCCGAATGAGCAGTTCTTC
CASSPRSWPNEQFF
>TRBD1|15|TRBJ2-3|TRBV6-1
TGTGCCACCGGGACAGGGGGCCTAAGCACAGATACGCAGTATTTT
CATGTGGLSTDTQYF
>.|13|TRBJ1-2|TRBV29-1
TGCAGCGTTGAAGATCCCAGGAACTATGGCTACACCTTC
CSVEDPRNYGYTF
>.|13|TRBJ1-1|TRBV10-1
TGCGCCAGCACTTGTACTTCCCGTGGAGGAGCTTTCTTT
CASTCTSRGGAFF
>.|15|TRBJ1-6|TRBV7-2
TGTGCCAGCAGCGTGGGGCTACCATCCAATTCACCCCTCCACTTT
CASSVGLPSNSPLHF
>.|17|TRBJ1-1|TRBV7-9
TGTGCCAGCGAATTTCCATTACAGGGAGGGATGAACACTGAAGCTTTCTTT
CASEFPLQGGMNTEAFF
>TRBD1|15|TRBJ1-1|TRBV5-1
TGCGCCAGCGCCTTGACCGGGACAGGGCGAAATGAAGCTTTCTTT
CASALTGTGRNEAFF
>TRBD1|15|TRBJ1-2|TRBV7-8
TGTGCCAGCAGCCACGGGACAGCCCTCGGCTATGGCTACACCTTC
CASSHGTALGYGYTF
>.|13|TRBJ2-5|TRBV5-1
TGCGCCAGCAGCTTTGTATCTGAAGAGACCCAGTACTTC
CASSFVSEETQYF
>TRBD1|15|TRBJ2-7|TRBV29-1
TGCAGCGTTGAAGCCCCGGGACAGGGAATCTACGAGCAGTACTTC
CSVEAPGQGIYEQYF